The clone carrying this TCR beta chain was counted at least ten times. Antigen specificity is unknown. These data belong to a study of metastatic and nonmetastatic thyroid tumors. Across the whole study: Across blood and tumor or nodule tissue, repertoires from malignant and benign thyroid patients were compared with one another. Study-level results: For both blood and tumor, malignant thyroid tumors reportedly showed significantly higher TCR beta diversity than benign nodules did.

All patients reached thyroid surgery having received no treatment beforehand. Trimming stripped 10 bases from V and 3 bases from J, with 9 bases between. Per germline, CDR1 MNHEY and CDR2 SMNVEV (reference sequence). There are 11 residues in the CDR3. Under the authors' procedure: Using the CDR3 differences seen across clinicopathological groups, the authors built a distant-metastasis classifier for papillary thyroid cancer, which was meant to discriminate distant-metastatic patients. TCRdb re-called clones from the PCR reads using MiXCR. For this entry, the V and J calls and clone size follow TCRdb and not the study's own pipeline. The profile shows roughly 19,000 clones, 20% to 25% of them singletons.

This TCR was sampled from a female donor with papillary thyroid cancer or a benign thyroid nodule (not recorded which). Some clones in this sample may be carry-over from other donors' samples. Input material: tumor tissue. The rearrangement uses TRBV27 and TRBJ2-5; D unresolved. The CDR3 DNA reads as TGTGCCACCTCAGGAGAAGAGACCCAGTACTTC. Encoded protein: CATSGEETQYF.